The clone carrying this T cell receptor (beta chain) was detected many times. Its antigen is currently unknown. Time point given: blood at routine non-recurrence follow-up after resection. The input material, whole RNA from tumor, nontumor lung or frozen PBMC, was sequenced unsorted. These data come from a study of spatial heterogeneity in lung cancer. Study context: Taken at a median of around 22 months after resection, follow-up PBMC samples underwent sequencing when available. Alpha-chain detections were consistently fewer than beta-chain detections among the sequences. Study-level findings and limits: Ubiquitous expanded tumor TCRs appeared in blood more at resection than follow-up.

Every molecule of TCR cDNA had its own unique molecular identifier. From the 5' RACE reads, TCRdb called clonotypes with MiXCR, one entry per CDR3 protein. The sample contains about 52,000 distinct CDR3 sequences, 7.4% of which appear only once. CDR1 and CDR2 from the germline V gene are LGHNA and YNFKEQ. V was shortened by 2 bases and J by 2 bases, with 20 bases between the two germline ends. The CDR3 loop spans 18 amino acids. This rearrangement joins TRBV4-2 to TRBJ2-3, with a tentative D call TRBD1 (6 bases). This receptor was taken from a female donor with early-stage non-small cell lung cancer. Sample: PBMCs, taken at follow-up. CDR3 nucleotides: TGTGCCAGCAGCCAATCGCCTGCAGGGGCGGTGACCACAGATACGCAGTATTTT. The encoded protein is CASSQSPAGAVTTDTQYF.